The 24 T cell receptor beta chains listed next were all sequenced from one sample in a study of cytomegalovirus exposure and HLA in healthy donors. Amplification used 60 Vbeta primers and 13 Jbeta primers. Some clones are missing from TCRdb's copy, which holds only in-frame ones; the method was immunoSEQ multiplex PCR. The sample holds 130,000 or so clones, around 77% seen once. The sequenced sample consisted of PBMCs. These receptors all come from a woman aged 55-69 years in good health and CMV-seronegative.

The rearrangement joins TRBV5-1 to TRBJ2-1; D gene ambiguous. The CDR3 consists of 14 residues. V was trimmed by 3 bases and J by 7 bases, leaving 14 bases between them. CDR1 SGHRS and CDR2 YFSETQ come from the germline V gene. CDR3 DNA: TGCGCCAGCAGCTCGAACTCGGGTCTGAATGAGCAGTTCTTC. This gives the protein CASSSNSGLNEQFF.

The chain recombines TRBV7-2 with TRBJ2-1; 9 bases align to TRBD1. Germline V gene sequence: CDR1 SGHTA, CDR2 FQGNSA. V lost 1 base and J lost 0; bases outside the gene matches: 10. CDR3 length: 19 amino acids. The CDR3 spells CASSLVIRTGAFSYNEQFF. CDR3 coding DNA: TGTGCCAGCAGCTTAGTTATAAGGACAGGGGCATTCTCCTACAATGAGCAGTTCTTC.

This chain connects TRBV9 to TRBJ1-2; TRBD1 matches 11 bases. V lost 3 bases, J lost 1 base, and 2 bases stayed unmatched. Germline V gene sequence: CDR1 SGDLS, CDR2 YYNGEE. The CDR3 is made up of 15 amino acids. CDR3 nucleotides: TGTGCCAGCAGCGCCGGGACAGGGGGTAACTATGGCTACACCTTC. It specifies CASSAGTGGNYGYTF.

This clone was observed a few times. The J gene is TRBJ2-5, the V gene TRBV29-1; maybe TRBD1 (5 bases). CDR3 length: 13 amino acids. The V gene lost 1 base and the J gene lost 2 bases, with 8 bases spanning the gap. CDR1 SQVTM and CDR2 ANQGSEA come from the germline V gene. CDR3 loop: CSVEGTLQETQYF. In nucleotides, the CDR3 is TGCAGCGTTGAAGGGACACTACAAGAGACCCAGTACTTC. The whole variable domain, remainder taken from reference TRBV29-1 and TRBJ2-5, is SAVISQKPSRDICQRGTSLTIQCQVDSQVTMMFWYRQQPGQSLTLIATANQGSEATYESGFVIDKFPISRPNLTFSTLTVSNMSPEDSSIYLCSVEGTLQETQYFGPGTRLLVL.

The gene calls are TRBV5-6 and TRBJ1-4; TRBD1 might be the D (5 bases). Germline CDR1 is SGHDT and CDR2 is YYEEEE. The CDR3 is 15 amino acids. Trimming took 4 bases from V and 7 from J, leaving 17 bases between them. The CDR3 coding sequence is TGTGCCAGCAGCCCACGGAGGGGCGGAGGTGAAAAACTGTTTTTT. This gives the protein CASSPRRGGGEKLFF.

The CDR3 coding sequence is TGTGCCAGCAGCTTAAGACCGGGGTTGTCGAAAGCCTACAATGAGCAGTTCTTC. This encodes CASSLRPGLSKAYNEQFF. The V and J genes are TRBV7-2 and TRBJ2-1, with a possible D match to TRBD2 (5 bases). Germline V CDR1 and CDR2: SGHTA, FQGNSA. Trimming removed 2 bases at V and 2 bases at J, with 19 bases between. CDR3 length equals 18 residues. The variable domain in full, completed from reference TRBV7-2 and TRBJ2-1, reads GAGVSQSPSNKVTEKGKDVELRCDPISGHTALYWYRQSLGQGLEFLIYFQGNSAPDKSGLPSDRFSAERTGGSVSTLTIQRTQQEDSAVYLCASSLRPGLSKAYNEQFFGPGTRLTVL.

The sample holds a few counts of this clone. As DNA, the CDR3 is TGTGCCAGCAGCTTAGAAGGATACGGGTACACTGAAGCTTTCTTT. Its protein product is CASSLEGYGYTEAFF. This chain links TRBV7-9 with TRBJ1-1; D gene ambiguous. The CDR3 loop spans 15 amino acids. V was trimmed by 1 base and J by 3 bases, leaving 12 bases between them. The germline V gene encodes CDR1 SEHNR and CDR2 FQNEAQ (reference sequence).

The J gene is TRBJ1-1, the V gene TRBV19; D remains unclear. This CDR3 comprises 15 residues. CDR1 and CDR2 (germline): LNHDA, SQIVND (reference sequence). Trimming removed 7 bases at V and 3 bases at J, with 18 bases between. The CDR3 protein is CASTILPGSDTEAFF. In nucleotides, the CDR3 is TGTGCCAGTACCATTCTACCGGGGAGTGACACTGAAGCTTTCTTT.

The chain employs TRBV5-4 and TRBJ2-1, with TRBD2 as a possible D gene (5 bases). The V end lost 5 bases, the J end lost 7 bases, and 10 bases lay between the germline ends. Germline lookup yields CDR1 SGHNT and CDR2 YYREEE (reference sequence). This CDR3 spans 12 amino acids. The CDR3 sequence is CASRHPGNEQFF. CDR3 bases: TGTGCCAGCAGGCACCCGGGAAATGAGCAGTTCTTC. Full variable domain (remainder filled in from reference TRBV5-4 and TRBJ2-1): ETGVTQSPTHLIKTRGQQVTLRCSSQSGHNTVSWYQQALGQGPQFIFQYYREEENGRGNFPPRFSGLQFPNYSSELNVNALELDDSALYLCASRHPGNEQFFGPGTRLTVL.

The V call is TRBV27, the J call TRBJ2-7; no firm D call. V was cut by 3 bases and J by 9 bases, with 6 bases left in between. The CDR3 spans 10 residues. CDR1 MNHEY and CDR2 SMNVEV come from the germline V gene (reference sequence). The CDR3 region has the DNA TGTGCCAGCAGTTTTCCGCGGCAGTACTTC. As protein: CASSFPRQYF.

The chain has TRBV11-3 and TRBJ1-6; TRBD1 aligns across 8 bases. The CDR3 covers 14 residues. Losses at the gene ends were 5 bases for V and 5 bases for J; bases not matched to a gene: 2. Germline V CDR1 and CDR2: SGHNT, YENEEA. CDR3 region: CASSLTGDNSPLHF. CDR3 bases: TGTGCCAGCAGCCTGACAGGGGATAATTCACCCCTCCACTTT.

J is TRBJ1-4 and V is TRBV11-2; tentative D call: TRBD1 (5 bases). Trimming removed 1 base from V and 1 base from J, with 10 bases in between. From germline, CDR1 is SGHAT and CDR2 FQNNGV. The CDR3 has 16 residues. In DNA form, the CDR3 reads TGTGCCAGCAGCTTAGGGCCCAGGGTAACTAATGAAAAACTGTTTTTT. It is translated as CASSLGPRVTNEKLFF.

The V call is TRBV27, the J call TRBJ1-1; a weak D match, TRBD1 (6 bases). Germline V lookup: CDR1 MNHEY, CDR2 SMNVEV (reference sequence). The CDR3 spans 14 residues. V was shortened by 3 bases and J by 4 bases, with 12 bases between the two germline ends. As DNA, the CDR3 is TGTGCCAGCAGTTTCTTGGGGGCGGTCACTGAAGCTTTCTTT. This codes for CASSFLGAVTEAFF.

The chain carries TRBV5-4 and TRBJ1-2, with D possibly being TRBD1 (5 bases). This CDR3 spans 15 amino acids. Germline V gene sequence: CDR1 SGHNT, CDR2 YYREEE (reference sequence). V lost 3 bases to trimming and J lost 0 bases, with 12 bases between them. In DNA form, the CDR3 reads TGTGCCAGCAGCTGGGGCGGCCCAGCTAACTATGGCTACACCTTC. Encoded protein: CASSWGGPANYGYTF.

The sample holds a few counts of this clone. The gene calls are TRBV6-5 and TRBJ2-7; 10 bases line up with TRBD2. The CDR3 sequence is 13 residues long. CDR1 and CDR2 (germline): MNHEY, SVGAGI. V dropped 5 bases and J dropped 12; count of bases not matched to a gene: 10. The CDR3 loop is CASSGLAAMGVYF. CDR3 in DNA: TGTGCCAGCAGTGGACTAGCGGCTATGGGTGTGTACTTC.

This chain links TRBV6-6 with TRBJ1-5; the D is unclear. This CDR3 is 12 amino acids long. Germline V CDR1 and CDR2: MNHNY, SVGAGI (reference sequence). V was pared by 4 bases and J by 9 bases, with 10 bases between. The CDR3 loop is CASSSGVLPQHF. The CDR3 region has the DNA TGTGCCAGCAGTTCCGGGGTTCTGCCCCAGCATTTT.

The J gene is TRBJ2-1, the V gene TRBV5-1, with 9 bases aligning to TRBD2. The J segment lost 6 bases and the V segment lost 0 bases, leaving 1 base of the junction unmatched. This CDR3 region has 14 residues. Per the germline V gene, CDR1 is SGHRS and CDR2 is YFSETQ. CDR3 protein: CASSLVAGVNEQFF. The CDR3 DNA follows: TGCGCCAGCAGCTTGGTAGCGGGGGTCAATGAGCAGTTCTTC.

As for this clone: The junction shows a germline mismatch at one end, possibly a read error. This rearrangement joins TRBV7-9 to TRBJ2-5; 10 bases match TRBD1. This CDR3 spans 17 amino acids. CDR1 and CDR2 (germline): SEHNR, FQNEAQ (reference sequence). This CDR3 reads CSSSPSPRQGAWETQYF. In nucleotides, the CDR3 is TGTTCCAGCAGCCCTTCCCCTCGACAGGGGGCTTGGGAGACCCAGTACTTC.

The chain uses TRBV6-1 and TRBJ1-2, with 12 nucleotides matching TRBD1. CDR1 and CDR2 from the germline V gene are MNHNS and SASEGT. The CDR3 is made up of 15 amino acids. Germline trimming cut 7 bases from V and 8 bases from J; bases unmatched to any gene: 11. The CDR3 reads CASNPGGTGGKGYTF. The CDR3 DNA sequence: TGTGCCAGCAATCCGGGAGGGACAGGGGGCAAAGGCTACACCTTC.

The V and J genes are TRBV7-9 and TRBJ2-1, with D possibly matching TRBD2 (6 bases). The CDR3 consists of 16 residues. CDR1 and CDR2 from the germline V gene are SEHNR and FQNEAQ (reference sequence). The V and J ends lost 3 bases and 1 base respectively, with 13 bases between them. The CDR3 region has the DNA TGTGCCAGCAGCTTCCAGACTAGTCCGTCCTACAATGAGCAGTTCTTC. Translation gives CASSFQTSPSYNEQFF.

The chain couples TRBV9 to TRBJ1-2; 9 nucleotides match TRBD1. Germline V lookup: CDR1 SGDLS, CDR2 YYNGEE. Trimming took 0 bases from V and 6 from J; bases not matched to a gene: 6. The CDR3 consists of 15 residues. This chain's CDR3 is CASSVDGTGLDGYTF. CDR3 bases: TGTGCCAGCAGCGTAGACGGGACAGGGTTGGATGGCTACACCTTC.

The chain recombines TRBV5-1 with TRBJ1-3; TRBD1 matches at 10 bases. Germline CDR1 SGHRS, CDR2 YFSETQ. Losses at the gene ends were 2 bases for V and 0 bases for J; bases not matched to a gene: 8. The CDR3 is 18 amino acids. The CDR3 here is CASSFEGTGAFSGNTIYF. The CDR3 bases are TGCGCCAGCAGCTTTGAGGGGACAGGGGCCTTCTCTGGAAACACCATATATTTT.

The genes are TRBV5-1 and TRBJ2-2; a possible D gene is TRBD1 (6 bases). Germline V gene data show CDR1 as SGHRS and CDR2 as YFSETQ. V lost 5 bases, J lost 3 bases, and 11 bases lay in between. This CDR3 contains 14 residues. In DNA form, the CDR3 reads TGCGCCAGCAGGCAGGCAGGGGACACCGGGGAGCTGTTTTTT. Amino acids: CASRQAGDTGELFF.

V gene TRBV5-1 combines with J gene TRBJ2-5; 10 bases line up with TRBD2. Germline V lookup: CDR1 SGHRS, CDR2 YFSETQ. The CDR3 extends over 15 amino acids. The V gene end was trimmed by 4 bases and the J gene end by 4 bases; junction bases not matched to a gene: 7. The CDR3 protein is CASSPMLAGVETQYF. The CDR3 bases are TGCGCCAGCAGCCCCATGCTAGCGGGGGTAGAGACCCAGTACTTC. The full variable domain, with the rest looked up from reference TRBV5-1 and TRBJ2-5, is KAGVTQTPRYLIKTRGQQVTLSCSPISGHRSVSWYQQTPGQGLQFLFEYFSETQRNKGNFPGRFSGRQFSNSRSEMNVSTLELGDSALYLCASSPMLAGVETQYFGPGTRLLVL.